This TCR beta chain was found in a study of T cell repertoires in cytomegalovirus infection. TCRdb analysed the reads with MiXCR anew, one entry per CDR3 protein. The sample contains about 920,000 distinct CDR3 sequences, roughly 30% of which appear only once. In its sample, this clonotype was seen once. The antigen is not known. Study findings and constraints: CMV-specific HLA-C-restricted TCR beta clonotypes dominated the ex vivo response. Accumulated public TCR beta family frequency recognized individuals carrying CMV together with the relevant HLA.

The CDR3 has 15 residues. V was pared by 1 base and J by 9 bases, with 13 bases between. The V gene's germline CDR1 is MGHRA and CDR2 YSYEKL. Specimen: cultured CD8+ T cells from PBMCs, collected from culture after CMV antigen stimulation. This chain links TRBV4-1 with TRBJ1-6, with D possibly TRBD1 on 5 matching bases. The clonotype comes from a human donor in good health (CMV status not recorded). Some clones in this sample may be carry-over from other donors' samples. The CDR3 nucleotides are TGCGCCAGCAGCCAAGCGGCCCAGGGAGGTTCACCCCTCCACTTT. This translates into CASSQAAQGGSPLHF.